Reported below is one TCR beta chain. Antigen unknown. Assay: immunoSEQ multiplex PCR; the TCRdb copy retains only in-frame clones and omits some. The sample has about 140,000 clones, approximately 86% seen once. There are 14 residues in the CDR3. V trimming: 7 bases; J trimming: 4 bases; junction bases outside the gene matches: 6. CDR1 MNHEY and CDR2 SVGAGI come from the germline V gene. This entry comes from a study of T cell responses to AZD1222 COVID-19 vaccine. Study-level results: At baseline, just 6 or 7 AZD1222 recipients tested seropositive.

The rearrangement uses TRBV6-5 and TRBJ1-3; 8 bases fit TRBD1. Sequencing was performed on peripheral blood, taken on day 0 of AZD1222 vaccination. The source of this sequence is an adult in good health. The CDR3: CASIRQGRGNTIYF. The CDR3 nucleotides are TGTGCCAGCATCCGACAGGGGAGAGGAAACACCATATATTTT.